What follows describes a single TCR beta chain. The assay was immunoSEQ multiplex PCR, and TCRdb's table has in-frame clones only and misses some. The sample yields about 1.9 million clones, 80% to 95% seen once. The naive CD8 fraction comprised CD45RO-negative cells positively selected for CCR7 and excluded terminally differentiated effector memory CD45RA+ cells. The donors, all of them Caucasian adults, lived in Nashville, Tennessee. This entry is derived from a study of shared clonotypes between healthy human individuals. Overall study: Two female and three male donors aged 18 to 49 were enrolled.

The germline V gene encodes CDR1 GTSNPN and CDR2 SVGIG (reference sequence). The CDR3 consists of 15 residues. Trimming took 2 bases from V and 4 from J, leaving 18 bases between them. The receptor was isolated from a man between 18 and 29 years old in good health. Some clones in this sample may be carry-over from other donors' samples. Sequencing input: naive CD8+ T cells from PBMCs. The rearrangement links TRBV30 to TRBJ2-7, with D uncertain. CDR3 in DNA: TGTGCCTGGAGTTCCCGGGCCTCCAGTTTTTACGAGCAGTACTTC. It codes for CAWSSRASSFYEQYF.